The clone carrying this TCR beta chain was detected a few times. Its antigen remains unidentified. CDR3 length equals 12 residues. CDR1 is SQVTM, CDR2 ANQGSEA, per germline. V lost 8 bases, J lost 1 base, and 11 bases lay in between. The sample belongs to a study of T-cell memory formation after mild COVID-19. Study observations and caveats: Clonal second-wave expansions that peaked on day 37 had unconfirmed SARS-CoV-2 specificity.

The authors produced TCR alpha and TCR beta cDNA libraries with sample barcodes and UMIs by 5'RACE using constant-segment primers. From the 5' RACE reads, TCRdb called clonotypes with MiXCR, one entry per CDR3 protein. This sample has roughly 500,000 distinct CDR3 sequences, with over 20% found just once. This clonotype was obtained from an adult woman who had mild COVID-19 (a few samples of this study predate the infection). Cell type and time point are not known. The chain employs TRBV29-1 and TRBJ1-1; D not resolved. Sequences were obtained from PBMCs or a T cell subset sorted from them (not recorded which). In DNA, the CDR3 is TGCAGCCCCGTCAGAGGGAACACTGAAGCTTTCTTT. It yields the protein CSPVRGNTEAFF.